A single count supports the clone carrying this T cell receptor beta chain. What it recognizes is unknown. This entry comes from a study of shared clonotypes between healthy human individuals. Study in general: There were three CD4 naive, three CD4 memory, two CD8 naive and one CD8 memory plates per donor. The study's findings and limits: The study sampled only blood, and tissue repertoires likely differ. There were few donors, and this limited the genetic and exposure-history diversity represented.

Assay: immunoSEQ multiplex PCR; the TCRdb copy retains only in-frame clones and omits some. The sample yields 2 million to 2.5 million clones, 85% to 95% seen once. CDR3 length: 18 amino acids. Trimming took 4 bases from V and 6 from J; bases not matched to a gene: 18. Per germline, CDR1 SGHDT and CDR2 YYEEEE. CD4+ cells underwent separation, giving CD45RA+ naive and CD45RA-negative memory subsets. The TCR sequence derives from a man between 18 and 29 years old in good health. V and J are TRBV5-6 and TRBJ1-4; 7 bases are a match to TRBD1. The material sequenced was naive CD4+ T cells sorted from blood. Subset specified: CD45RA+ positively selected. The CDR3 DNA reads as TGTGCCAGCAGCCCCAGGGGGAGAGTTGGAGGGGCGGATGAAAAACTGTTTTTT. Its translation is CASSPRGRVGGADEKLFF.